A selection of T cell receptor beta chains follows, all from one sample in a study of read filtering for tumor transcriptome and immune sequencing. TCRdb called the reads again in MiXCR, with one record for every CDR3 protein. The profile covers about 39,000 distinct CDR3 sequences, with roughly an eighth appearing a single time and approximately 6.5% taken by the ten largest. Sequences were obtained from a population of CD138-negative cells sorted from bone marrow. Receptors were obtained from a donor at least 40 years old with multiple myeloma. CDR3s include the opening cysteine and the closing phenylalanine or tryptophan. The D gene is left open where the match is weak. Not every row has a clone size; where given, it reads once, few, many or a size class.

NA TRBJ2-2 TRBV5-5 many TGTGCCAGCAGCTTGTTGCGGGGCTCGGGGAACACCGGGGAGCTGTTTTTT CASSLLRGSGNTGELFF
NA TRBJ2-5 TRBV29-1 many TGCAGCGGACGGATGGGCAGAGAGACCCAGTACTTC CSGRMGRETQYF
TRBD2 TRBJ2-5 TRBV4-1 few TGCGCCAGCAGCCAAGATCAGGGACTAGCGGGAAGTGAAGAGACCCAGTACTTC CASSQDQGLAGSEETQYF
TRBD1 TRBJ2-2 TRBV28 few TGTGCCAGCAGTTTTTCCAGGGGGCACACCGGGGAGCTGTTTTTT CASSFSRGHTGELFF
TRBD1 TRBJ2-5 TRBV10-3 many TGTGCCATCAGCCCTGACAGGGGCAAAGAGACCCAGTACTTC CAISPDRGKETQYF
NA TRBJ1-4 TRBV29-1 medium-sized TGCAGCGGGTACGGGGAAAAACTGTTTTTT CSGYGEKLFF
TRBD2 TRBJ2-1 TRBV20-1 NA TGCAGTGCTCCGGGACTAGCGGGAGGTTACGAGCAGTTCTTC CSAPGLAGGYEQFF
NA TRBJ1-1 TRBV28 many TGTGCCAGCAGTAAACAGGGAGTAGGCACTGAAGCTTTCTTT CASSKQGVGTEAFF
NA TRBJ2-7 TRBV5-1 many TGCGCCAGCAGCTTACACTCAGGGGGGGCCTCCTACGAGCAGTACTTC CASSLHSGGASYEQYF
TRBD2 TRBJ2-3 TRBV4-2 many TGTGCCAGCAGCCAAGGACGACTAGCGGGGGGGCTAGGCGCAGATACGCAGTATTTT CASSQGRLAGGLGADTQYF